The present T cell receptor beta chain was sequenced within a study of T cells in Graves' hyperthyroidism and ophthalmopathy. Notes on the study in general: In blood, most of the thyroid clonotypes expanded above 0.001 were also present. Stable hyperthyroidism and ophthalmopathy were separated using 13 V-J signatures.

RNA transcripts gave rise to amplified TCR beta CDR3 regions. First-round RT-PCR of the TCR CDR3 relied on the HTBI primer set. TCRdb independently ran MiXCR on the multiplex PCR reads; one entry per CDR3 protein. Of 480,000 or so distinct CDR3 sequences detected, around 43% appear once; the ten largest clones hold around 44%. Uncontrolled infection, other autoimmune disease, pregnancy or lactation led to exclusion. Diagnosis relied on clinical symptoms, serum thyroxine and TRAb, thyroid ultrasound and orbital computed tomography. This clonotype was observed many times. Its matching antigen is unknown. This TCR was sampled from an adult woman with Graves' disease, either hyperthyroidism or ophthalmopathy (not recorded which). Sequencing input: peripheral blood or thyroid tissue (not recorded which).

In DNA, the CDR3 is TGTGCCACCAGCACCGGGACTACGTCCTACGAGCAGTACTTC. Amino acid sequence: CATSTGTTSYEQYF. V usage is TRBV15 and J usage is TRBJ2-7, with 7 bases identical to TRBD2. V was pared by 4 bases and J by 1 base, with 4 bases of the junction left unmatched. The germline gives CDR1 LNHNV, CDR2 YYDKDF (reference sequence). CDR3 length equals 14 residues.